Listed below are T cell receptor beta chains from one sample, sequenced in a study of blood T cell repertoires in COVID-19. Generated by immunoSEQ multiplex PCR, the TCRdb table keeps only in-frame clones and is missing some. The table records 200,000 to 250,000 clones, about 86% of them present only once. Sequencing input: PBMCs or T cells enriched from blood (not recorded which). The receptors were gathered from a woman aged 50 to 60 in a cohort exposed to, infected with or recovered from COVID-19 (not recorded which). Both conserved end residues are part of each CDR3. The D gene is left open where the match is weak.

V gene	D gene	J gene	CDR3 protein
TRBV7-8	TRBD1	TRBJ2-2	CASSFGTGGVGELFF
TRBV11-3	.	TRBJ2-3	CASSLTGTGADTQYF
TRBV7-2	TRBD1	TRBJ2-2	CASSLGQGRTGELFF
TRBV5-4	TRBD1	TRBJ1-1	CASSYPTGSGTEAFF
TRBV11-3	TRBD1	TRBJ1-1	CASSQDRDTEAFF
TRBV5-4	.	TRBJ2-5	CASSSGDMGSQYF
TRBV27	.	TRBJ2-1	CASSFGGFNEQFF
TRBV9	.	TRBJ1-1	CASSPYEQNTEAFF
TRBV7-9	.	TRBJ1-2	CASSLRGWDGYTF
TRBV7-2	.	TRBJ2-7	CASSLAGGGLGYEQYF
TRBV28	.	TRBJ2-4	CASSLGGAKNIQYF
TRBV7-2	TRBD1	TRBJ2-5	CASKRDRGSQETQYF
TRBV11-3	.	TRBJ1-5	CASSLATLTRNNQPQHF
TRBV2	.	TRBJ1-1	CASSPLTEAFF
TRBV23-1	TRBD1	TRBJ1-3	CASCSTGTGNTIYF
TRBV4-1	.	TRBJ1-4	CASSQVTANEKLFF
TRBV5-4	TRBD1	TRBJ1-2	CASSLVGDRGLGYTF
TRBV10-3	TRBD2	TRBJ2-7	CATAGGPWDEQYF
TRBV2	TRBD2	TRBJ2-1	CASRTGLAGGLNEQFF
TRBV6-5	TRBD1	TRBJ2-7	CASSYEGTGRVEQYF
TRBV4-2	TRBD1	TRBJ1-1	CASSQGQGKGTEAFF
TRBV7-9	.	TRBJ2-4	CASSSPRDKAKNIQYF
TRBV7-2	TRBD1	TRBJ2-2	CASSLAGQGIPGELFF
TRBV27	.	TRBJ2-7	CASSFDRTYEQYF
TRBV4-3	.	TRBJ2-1	CASSQEGWEEQFF
TRBV4-2	.	TRBJ1-4	CASSQEPGGTNEKLFF
TRBV2	TRBD1	TRBJ1-5	CASSATGGNQPQHF
TRBV4-1	.	TRBJ2-3	CASSQAQLGGEQYF
TRBV2	.	TRBJ1-6	CASRDNYNSPLHF
TRBV13	.	TRBJ2-2	CASSYLMDSLFSNSGELFF
TRBV11-2	.	TRBJ2-5	CASSPHPQETQYF
TRBV24-1	TRBD2	TRBJ2-1	CATSVSSGGVTEQFF
TRBV3-1/TRBV3-2	.	TRBJ2-7	CASSPTGDRTYEQYF
TRBV12-3/TRBV12-4	.	TRBJ2-3	CASSLGAGDTQYF
TRBV28	TRBD1	TRBJ1-5	CASSTGGIQPQHF
TRBV6-2/TRBV6-3	.	TRBJ1-5	CASSRGYQPQHF
TRBV28	.	TRBJ1-1	CASRETVGAEAFF
TRBV30	.	TRBJ1-5	CAWRGKGGSQPQHF
TRBV30	.	TRBJ1-2	CAWREDRDYGYTF
TRBV10-3	.	TRBJ1-5	CAISEGRENQPQHF
TRBV7-2	.	TRBJ2-4	CASSSGRKNIQYF
TRBV9	.	TRBJ1-6	CASSESFGQGGYSPLHF
TRBV7-2	TRBD1	TRBJ1-2	CASSPQGGSYGYTF
TRBV5-1	.	TRBJ1-4	CASTTAEWTNEKLFF
TRBV30	TRBD1	TRBJ1-5	CAWRSRDSLSNQPQHF
TRBV5-1	.	TRBJ2-1	CASSLGGLNEQFF
TRBV18	.	TRBJ1-1	CASSPGRGGNTEAFF
TRBV5-1	.	TRBJ1-2	CASSLETGSHSRLYGYTF
TRBV28	.	TRBJ1-6	CASGEKNSPLHF
TRBV7-3	TRBD1	TRBJ2-2	CASSRTGETGELFF
TRBV9	TRBD1	TRBJ2-1	CASSVALGQGTNNEQFF
TRBV7-3	.	TRBJ1-5	CASAVAGDQPQHF
TRBV5-4	.	TRBJ1-5	CASSFFGDSNQPQHF
TRBV4-2	TRBD2	TRBJ2-3	CASSQETSGGAGTQYF
TRBV5-4	.	TRBJ2-7	CASSLGTDTYEQYF
TRBV30	TRBD1	TRBJ1-6	CAWSVQGGWYSPLHF
TRBV10-3	.	TRBJ2-1	CAISEEWGAYNEQFF